This T cell receptor beta chain originates from a study of molecular identifiers for immune sequencing clone quantification (dated by TCRdb to about 2018). As for the study more broadly: For a replicate experiment, the RNA from either around 20,000 or 99,000 naive CD8 T cells was divided into five aliquots, and four of those aliquots went on to sequencing. This methods study benchmarked molecular-identifier clustering-based TCR repertoire sequencing (MIDCIRS) and TCR RNA copy counting, using CD8 T cells to do so. Overall study outcomes, separate from this receptor: In CMV-specific effector cells, clones with more than 20 RNA copies contained over 99% of molecules, whereas in naive cells such clones contained under 1% of molecules. The naive libraries included spiked-in Jurkat TCR RNA (about nine copies' worth), and this Jurkat TCR RNA is not part of the donor repertoire. Identical TCR molecules sharing a barcode could cause highly expanded clone sizes to be underestimated. A single cell's worth of spiked-in Jurkat TCR RNA was reported detectable even among under 1.3 million naive CD8 T cells. Without barcode sub-clustering, chimeric consensus sequences inflated TCR diversity; chimeras reached as high as 47%. Approximately 3 recovered TCR RNA copies per cell were obtained by modeling, versus around 10 by digital PCR, implying a capture efficiency of around 28%.

Library preparation used PCR. The sequencer listed for this sample is Illumina HiSeq 4000. Bulk TCR libraries were made following a previously described method, with the TCR primers given in Table S5. Total RNA was purified with the Qiagen AllPrep DNA/RNA kit. Before analysis, reads from multiple sequencing runs of the same library were pooled. For the original study's pipeline: Only reads with exact TCR constant sequence were kept, trimmed to 150 nt, and grouped by their 12-nt molecular barcodes. Reads in each barcode group were sub-clustered using a 15% Levenshtein threshold, and a quality-weighted consensus sequence was built for each RNA molecule. Non-functional sequences were excluded, and lower-count sequences lying one edit away from another sequence were also excluded. On the basis of fitting two negative binomial distributions, barcode sub-clusters with fewer than 20% of the maximum read count were discarded. TCRdb passed the public sequencing reads through fastp at Q25 and MiXCR, retaining productive beta sequences. Entries that share a CDR3 protein sequence are merged under the most common genes and DNA. TCRdb's processing, not the study's, gives the V and J calls here. This sample comprises over 55,000 distinct CDR3 sequences, around a sixth of them detected only once. The ten largest clones add up to over 1.2% of the sample.

Libraries of naive CD8 T cells were generated from around 20,000 to 1,000,000 sorted cells, with 10%, 30% or 50% of the purified RNA used. Naive CD8 T cells were FACS-sorted as CD8+CD4-CCR7+CD45RA+ on a BD FACSAria II into RLT Plus buffer. Detection sensitivity was tested by spiking Jurkat RNA equal to ten or so TCR copies' worth into samples containing roughly 19,000-1,100,000 naive CD8 T cells. Enrichment of CD8 T cells was done with RosetteSep CD8+ T Cell Enrichment Cocktail plus Ficoll-Paque, and ACK red cell lysis came afterward. To note about this clonotype: The antigen it binds to is not known. With a much larger clone just one base away, this may be a read error.

Based on the germline V gene, the CDR1 and CDR2 sequences are MNHEY and SVGAGI. From cysteine to phenylalanine, the CDR3 is 17 amino acids long. Only the CDR3 part of the read is kept: 51 bases, read in frame from the first base. The rearrangement combines TRBV6-5 with TRBJ2-5, and 9 junction bases match TRBD2. Input material: naive CD8+ T cells from blood, with Jurkat cell RNA spiked in. The sample's cell subset or site label, decoded: FACS-sorted CD8+CD4-CCR7+CD45RA+ naive T cells. This receptor was obtained from a human donor in good health. Some libraries in this study had Jurkat cell RNA spiked in. The encoded CDR3 is CASSYSLTSGTKEAQYF. The nucleotides are TGTGCCAGCAGTTACTCATTGACTAGCGGAACTAAAGAGGCCCAGTACTTC.